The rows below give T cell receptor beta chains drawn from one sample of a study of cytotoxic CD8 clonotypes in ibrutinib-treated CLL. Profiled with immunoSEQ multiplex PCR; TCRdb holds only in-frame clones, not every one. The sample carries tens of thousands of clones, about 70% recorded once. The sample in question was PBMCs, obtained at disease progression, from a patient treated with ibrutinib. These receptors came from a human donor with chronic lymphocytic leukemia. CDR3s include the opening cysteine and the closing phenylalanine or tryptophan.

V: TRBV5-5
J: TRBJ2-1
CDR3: CASSTGTGFAEQFF

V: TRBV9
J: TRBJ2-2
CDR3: CASSVAAAINTGELFF

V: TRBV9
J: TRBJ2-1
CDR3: CASSVLYNEQFF

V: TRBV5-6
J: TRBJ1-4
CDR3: CASSGRRGREEKLFF

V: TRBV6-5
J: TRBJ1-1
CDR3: CASSYSRQGGTEAFF

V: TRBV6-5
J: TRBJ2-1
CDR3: CASSDYRGREQFF

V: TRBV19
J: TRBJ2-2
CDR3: CASSPDRGGGGELFF

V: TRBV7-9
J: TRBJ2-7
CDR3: CASSQPGHYEQYF

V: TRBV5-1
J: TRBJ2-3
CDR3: CASSLGLTGDTDTQYF

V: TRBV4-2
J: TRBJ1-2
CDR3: CASSQGRIRDIAAGYTF

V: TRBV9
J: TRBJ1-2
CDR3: CASSVKEYGYTF

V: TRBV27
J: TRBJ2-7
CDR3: CASSLLGRAGGEQYF

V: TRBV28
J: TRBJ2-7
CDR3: CASSLTRNYEQYF

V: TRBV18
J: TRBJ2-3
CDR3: CASSPPQRTDTQYF

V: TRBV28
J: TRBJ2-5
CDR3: CASGTGVQETQYF

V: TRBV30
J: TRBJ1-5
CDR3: CAWSYRGNQPQHF

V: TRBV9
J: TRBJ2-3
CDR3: CASSLSEATDTQYF

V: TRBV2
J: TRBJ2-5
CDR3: CASSEGTGVVETQYF

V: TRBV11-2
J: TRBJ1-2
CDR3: CASSPDTNYGYTF

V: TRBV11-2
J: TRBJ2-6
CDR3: CASSHTSPGANVLTF

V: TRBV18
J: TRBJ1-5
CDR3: CASSAYGTDSNQPQHF

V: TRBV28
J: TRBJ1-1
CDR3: CASSLFRARVKAEAFF

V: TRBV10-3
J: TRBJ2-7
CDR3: CAISESGQGYEQYF

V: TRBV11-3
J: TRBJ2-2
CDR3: CASSKTGNTGELFF

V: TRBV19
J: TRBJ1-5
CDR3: CASSIGRGGNQPQHF

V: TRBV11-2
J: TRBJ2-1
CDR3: CASSLWAGRAGSYNEQFF

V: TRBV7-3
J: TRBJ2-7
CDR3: CASSYRLAGPTYQPTYEQYF

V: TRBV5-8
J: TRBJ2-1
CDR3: CASPTVMWGSSYNEQFF

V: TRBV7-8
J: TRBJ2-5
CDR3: CASSLGPLASGRGETQYF

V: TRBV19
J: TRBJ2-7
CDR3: CASSIRDVDYEQYF

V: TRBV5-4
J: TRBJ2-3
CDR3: CASSRQGSTDTQYF

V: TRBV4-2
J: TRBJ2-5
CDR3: CASSLREETQYF

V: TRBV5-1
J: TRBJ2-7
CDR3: CASSFGTETYEQYF

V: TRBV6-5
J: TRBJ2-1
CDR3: CASSRWEGFQNEQFF

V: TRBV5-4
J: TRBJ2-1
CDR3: CASSPSTSGGGSYNEQFF

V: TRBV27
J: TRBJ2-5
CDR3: CASRPGQGPETQYF

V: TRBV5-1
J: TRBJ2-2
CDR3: CASSLVSGMNTGELFF

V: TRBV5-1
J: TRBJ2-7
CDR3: CASARDGPTYEQYF

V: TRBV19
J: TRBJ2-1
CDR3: CASSTQGRNNEQFF

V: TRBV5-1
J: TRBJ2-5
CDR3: CASSFGQGGETQYF

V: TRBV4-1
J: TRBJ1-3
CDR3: CASSQDDGSGNTIYF

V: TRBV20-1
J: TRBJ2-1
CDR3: CSARAMGQFF

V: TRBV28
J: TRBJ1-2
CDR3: CASSDGQGSYGYTF

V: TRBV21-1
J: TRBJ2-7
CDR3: CASSKGAGSYEQYF

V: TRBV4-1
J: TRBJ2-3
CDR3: CASSQVREGGDTQYF

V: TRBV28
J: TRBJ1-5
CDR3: CASSSGQEDQPQHF

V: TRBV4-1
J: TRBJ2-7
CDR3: CASSQDLVKEQYF

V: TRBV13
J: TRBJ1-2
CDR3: CASSDLGRDYGYTF

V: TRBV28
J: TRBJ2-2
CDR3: CASSYPRRATPNDGELFF

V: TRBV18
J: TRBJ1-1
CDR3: CASSLGQGLGTEAFF

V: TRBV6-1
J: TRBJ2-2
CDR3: CASRPGTAAHGELFF

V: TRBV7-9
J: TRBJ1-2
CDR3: CASSLDRPTYGYTF

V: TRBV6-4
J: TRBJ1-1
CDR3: CASSDRGTGNTEAFF

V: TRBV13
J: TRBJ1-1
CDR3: CASSGGERVIDTEAFF

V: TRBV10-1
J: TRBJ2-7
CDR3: CASDRGHEQYF